The 26 T cell receptor beta chains below all came from one sample that was sequenced in a study of blood T cell repertoires in COVID-19. Measured with immunoSEQ multiplex PCR; TCRdb has only the in-frame clones, and not every one. The sample consists of approximately 220,000 clones, about nine tenths of them appearing once. What was sequenced was PBMCs or T cells enriched from blood (not recorded which). The receptors stem from a woman in her thirties with acute COVID-19.

The V and J genes are TRBV19 and TRBJ1-3, with D unresolved. CDR1 and CDR2 (germline): LNHDA, SQIVND (reference sequence). V lost 6 bases and J 4 bases, leaving 13 bases between the germline ends. This CDR3 region has 14 residues. The CDR3 bases are TGTGCCAGTAGCCGCCGAGGGCCCGGAAACACCATATATTTT. Its protein product is CASSRRGPGNTIYF.

This chain connects TRBV5-1 to TRBJ2-2; 7 positions agree with TRBD2. The germline V gene encodes CDR1 SGHRS and CDR2 YFSETQ. CDR3 length: 14 residues. The V and J ends lost 6 bases and 0 bases, in that order; junction bases with no gene match: 2. CDR3 protein: CASMGGANTGELFF. The CDR3 DNA is TGCGCCAGCATGGGAGGGGCGAACACCGGGGAGCTGTTTTTT.

This sequence joins TRBV2 and TRBJ2-7; no definite D call. Germline CDR1 SNHLY, CDR2 FYNNEI. The germline V and J ends were trimmed by 6 bases and 2 bases, with 8 bases remaining between them. This CDR3 has 12 amino acids. DNA of the CDR3: TGTGCCAGCAGCGGTTTGACCTACGAGCAGTACTTC. It translates to CASSGLTYEQYF.

The chain has TRBV30 and TRBJ1-1; possible D gene TRBD1, 6 bases. V dropped 2 bases and J dropped 2 bases, with 18 bases sitting between them. CDR1 is GTSNPN and CDR2 is SVGIG in the germline V gene (reference sequence). The CDR3 length is 16 residues. The CDR3 nucleotides are TGTGCCTGGAGTCCTCGACAGCGGGGGCTAAACACTGAAGCTTTCTTT. This codes for CAWSPRQRGLNTEAFF.

V and J are TRBV27 and TRBJ2-7; 8 positions match TRBD1. Per the germline V gene, CDR1 is MNHEY and CDR2 is SMNVEV (reference sequence). The CDR3 is made up of 13 amino acids. The V segment lost 5 bases and the J segment 6 bases; nucleotides outside the gene matches: 6. Here the CDR3 reads CASSPGQAVEQYF. Written as DNA, the CDR3 is TGTGCCAGCAGTCCGGGACAGGCGGTCGAGCAGTACTTC.

The V and J genes are TRBV28 and TRBJ2-1; the D gene is possibly TRBD1 (5 bases). Germline V gene data show CDR1 as MDHEN and CDR2 as SYDVKM. CDR3 length: 14 amino acids. V dropped 2 bases and J dropped 5 bases, with 10 bases sitting between them. In DNA form, the CDR3 reads TGTGCCAGCAGTTTAAGGCAGGGAAACAATGAGCAGTTCTTC. Translation gives CASSLRQGNNEQFF. The full variable domain, in which reference TRBV28 and TRBJ2-1 provide the parts outside the CDR3, is DVKVTQSSRYLVKRTGEKVFLECVQDMDHENMFWYRQDPGLGLRLIYFSYDVKMKEKGDIPEGYSVSREKKERFSLILESASTNQTSMYLCASSLRQGNNEQFFGPGTRLTVL.

The V gene is TRBV5-4, the J gene TRBJ1-6; TRBD1 matches at 7 bases. There are 18 residues in the CDR3. Trimming removed 4 bases from V and 3 bases from J; junction bases left unmatched: 13. Germline V gene sequence: CDR1 SGHNT, CDR2 YYREEE (reference sequence). This CDR3 is CASSAEPGTEIYNSPLHF. DNA of the CDR3: TGTGCCAGCAGCGCCGAGCCCGGGACAGAGATCTATAATTCACCCCTCCACTTT.

J is TRBJ1-1 and V is TRBV4-3; D remains ambiguous. The CDR3 covers 16 residues. Trimming stripped 0 bases from V and 1 base from J, with 12 bases between. CDR1 is LGHNA, CDR2 YSLEER, per germline. CDR3 bases: TGCGCCAGCAGCCAAGAGACCGGAAGAGGGAACACTGAAGCTTTCTTT. Amino acid sequence: CASSQETGRGNTEAFF.

V and J are TRBV7-2 and TRBJ2-1; D may be TRBD2 (6 bases). Germline CDR1 and CDR2: SGHTA and FQGNSA. V shed 5 bases and J shed 7 bases, with 18 bases lying between them. CDR3 length: 15 residues. CDR3 DNA: TGTGCCAGCAGCGTGCGGGACTTAAGGTTTAATGAGCAGTTCTTC. It is translated as CASSVRDLRFNEQFF. The full variable domain, its missing parts supplied by reference TRBV7-2 and TRBJ2-1, is GAGVSQSPSNKVTEKGKDVELRCDPISGHTALYWYRQSLGQGLEFLIYFQGNSAPDKSGLPSDRFSAERTGGSVSTLTIQRTQQEDSAVYLCASSVRDLRFNEQFFGPGTRLTVL.

This chain uses TRBV2 with TRBJ1-5; D is undetermined. The CDR3 sequence is 13 residues long. Looked up from germline, CDR1 is SNHLY and CDR2 is FYNNEI. Deletions cut 3 bases from V and 3 bases from J, with 6 bases between. The chain's CDR3 is CASSDRFNQPQHF. The CDR3 nucleotides are TGTGCCAGCAGTGACAGGTTCAATCAGCCCCAGCATTTT.

Here the CDR3 reads CASSLGLRQNTGELFF. CDR3 coding DNA: TGTGCCAGCAGCTTAGGTTTAAGACAGAACACCGGGGAGCTGTTTTTT. This chain links TRBV7-2 with TRBJ2-2; D not certain. V lost 1 base, J lost 1 base, and 10 bases lay in between. This CDR3 has 16 residues. Germline-derived CDR1 and CDR2 are SGHTA and FQGNSA.

The chain couples TRBV4-1 to TRBJ2-3, with 9 bases identical to TRBD2. CDR1 is MGHRA, CDR2 YSYEKL, per germline. The CDR3 is 17 residues long. Trimming removed 0 bases from V and 0 bases from J; junction bases left unmatched: 4. The CDR3 DNA reads as TGCGCCAGCAGCCAAGACCTAGCGGGGTTTAGCACAGATACGCAGTATTTT. Translation: CASSQDLAGFSTDTQYF.

The chain couples TRBV6-2 or TRBV6-3 to TRBJ2-1, with 8 bases identical to TRBD2. Germline-derived CDR1 and CDR2 are MNHEY and SVGEGT. The ends lost 4 bases at V and 4 bases at J; junction bases unmatched: 6. CDR3 length: 15 residues. Here the CDR3 reads CASSFAGGQYNEQFF. The CDR3 region has the DNA TGTGCCAGCAGTTTTGCGGGGGGCCAGTACAATGAGCAGTTCTTC.

The chain is built from TRBV15 and TRBJ2-1; 10 nucleotides match TRBD2. Per the germline V gene, CDR1 is LNHNV and CDR2 is YYDKDF (reference sequence). J was trimmed by 4 bases and V by 5 bases; bases with no gene match: 8. The CDR3 contains 16 residues. CDR3 protein: CATSGSTSGAYNEQFF. The CDR3 DNA follows: TGTGCCACCAGCGGATCAACTAGCGGGGCTTACAATGAGCAGTTCTTC.

V and J are TRBV5-1 and TRBJ1-1, with D unresolved. V lost 0 bases, J lost 1 base, and 7 bases lay in between. The CDR3 has 14 residues. CDR1 is SGHRS and CDR2 is YFSETQ in the germline V gene. CDR3 in amino acids: CASSLDRQNTEAFF. The CDR3 bases are TGCGCCAGCAGCTTGGACAGACAGAACACTGAAGCTTTCTTT.

The chain joins TRBV5-1 to TRBJ1-4; D may be TRBD1 (6 bases). CDR3 length: 15 amino acids. Germline values: CDR1 SGHRS, CDR2 YFSETQ. Deletions cut 3 bases from V and 8 bases from J, with 17 bases between. The CDR3 loop is CASSSSGLRGEKLFF. The CDR3 DNA sequence: TGCGCCAGCAGCTCCTCAGGGCTAAGGGGGGAAAAACTGTTTTTT.

The chain combines TRBV9 with TRBJ2-7; D may be TRBD1 (5 bases). The CDR3 is made up of 14 amino acids. Germline-derived CDR1 and CDR2 are SGDLS and YYNGEE. V was pared by 0 bases and J by 2 bases, with 9 bases between. CDR3 loop: CASSVDDRAYEQYF. CDR3 bases: TGTGCCAGCAGCGTAGATGACAGAGCCTACGAGCAGTACTTC. Drawing the rest from reference TRBV9 and TRBJ2-7, the complete variable domain is DSGVTQTPKHLITATGQRVTLRCSPRSGDLSVYWYQQSLDQGLQFLIQYYNGEERAKGNILERFSAQQFPDLHSELNLSSLELGDSALYFCASSVDDRAYEQYFGPGTRLTVT.

In its sample, this clone was seen many times. The identical CDR3 is also encoded by other nucleotide sequences in the sample. The chain is built from TRBV19 and TRBJ1-6; D possibly corresponds to TRBD1 (5 bases). CDR3 length: 14 amino acids. Trimming took off 3 bases at V and 6 bases at J, with 9 bases between the two ends. Germline CDR1 reads LNHDA; CDR2 reads SQIVND (reference sequence). CDR3 region: CASSIRQSNSPLHF. The CDR3, as DNA: TGTGCCAGTAGTATTCGACAGTCTAATTCACCCCTCCACTTT.

The chain couples TRBV5-1 to TRBJ2-7, with 12 positions matching TRBD2. Losses at the gene ends were 3 bases for V and 2 bases for J; bases not matched to a gene: 3. The CDR3 extends over 15 amino acids. Germline CDR1 is SGHRS and CDR2 is YFSETQ. CDR3 loop: CASSSGLAGPYEQYF. For the CDR3, the DNA is TGCGCCAGCAGCTCCGGACTAGCGGGACCCTACGAGCAGTACTTC.

The V call is TRBV7-9, the J call TRBJ2-7; tentatively, D is TRBD2 (5 bases). V was trimmed by 5 bases and J by 3 bases, leaving 8 bases between them. Germline values: CDR1 SEHNR, CDR2 FQNEAQ (reference sequence). The CDR3 spans 12 residues. The CDR3 is CASSPGLYEQYF. Written as DNA, the CDR3 is TGTGCCAGCAGCCCCGGACTCTACGAGCAGTACTTC. Supplemented by reference TRBV7-9 and TRBJ2-7, the full variable domain reads DTGVSQNPRHKITKRGQNVTFRCDPISEHNRLYWYRQTLGQGPEFLTYFQNEAQLEKSRLLSDRFSAERPKGSFSTLEIQRTEQGDSAMYLCASSPGLYEQYFGPGTRLTVT.

J is TRBJ1-1 and V is TRBV5-4; possibly TRBD1 for D (6 bases). Trimming stripped 3 bases from V and 6 bases from J, with 18 bases between. This CDR3 region has 15 residues. CDR1 and CDR2 (germline): SGHNT, YYREEE (reference sequence). In nucleotides, the CDR3 is TGTGCCAGCAGCTCTTTCGTGGGGGGGCTCGCTGAAGCTTTCTTT. Protein sequence: CASSSFVGGLAEAFF.

The gene calls are TRBV5-1 and TRBJ2-2; D not resolved. Trimming shortened V by 4 bases and J by 0 bases, and 10 bases separated the two germline ends. This CDR3 region has 15 residues. The germline CDR1 and CDR2 sequences are SGHRS and YFSETQ. Here the CDR3 DNA reads TGCGCCAGCAGCCGTCGCGAACCGAACACCGGGGAGCTGTTTTTT. Translated, it gives CASSRREPNTGELFF. The whole variable domain, filled in from reference TRBV5-1 and TRBJ2-2, reads KAGVTQTPRYLIKTRGQQVTLSCSPISGHRSVSWYQQTPGQGLQFLFEYFSETQRNKGNFPGRFSGRQFSNSRSEMNVSTLELGDSALYLCASSRREPNTGELFFGEGSRLTVL.

This clone was counted between two and nine times. The V call is TRBV10-1, the J call TRBJ1-1; 8 bases are shared with TRBD1. V was pared by 4 bases and J by 1 base, with 8 bases of the junction left unmatched. CDR1 WNHNN and CDR2 SYGVQD come from the germline V gene (reference sequence). The CDR3 contains 16 residues. For the CDR3, the DNA is TGCGCCAGCAGTGGAAATCCCGGGACAGGGAACACTGAAGCTTTCTTT. This codes for CASSGNPGTGNTEAFF.

The chain combines TRBV5-5 with TRBJ2-5; 9 nucleotides line up with TRBD1. Germline loops: CDR1 SGHKS, CDR2 YYEKEE (reference sequence). The ends lost 4 bases at V and 5 bases at J; junction bases unmatched: 6. The CDR3 consists of 14 residues. The CDR3 protein is CASSIGTGRETQYF. In DNA form, the CDR3 reads TGTGCCAGCAGCATAGGGACAGGGCGGGAGACCCAGTACTTC.

The chain combines TRBV28 with TRBJ1-5; 7 nucleotides line up with TRBD1. The CDR3 covers 17 residues. CDR1 is MDHEN and CDR2 is SYDVKM in the germline V gene. V lost 4 bases and J lost 0; bases outside the gene matches: 9. In DNA, the CDR3 is TGTGCCAGCAGTTCCCGATCGGACAGGCCTAGCAATCAGCCCCAGCATTTT. Its translation: CASSSRSDRPSNQPQHF.

This clone has more than one count but fewer than ten. The rearrangement links TRBV18 to TRBJ1-4; 9 positions match TRBD1. Losses at the gene ends were 4 bases for V and 9 bases for J; bases not matched to a gene: 12. The CDR3 spans 16 residues. The germline gives CDR1 KGHSH, CDR2 LQKENI. The DNA of the CDR3 is TGTGCCAGCTCACGGTCCCCGGGACAGGGTCTGCAAAAACTGTTTTTT. As protein: CASSRSPGQGLQKLFF.